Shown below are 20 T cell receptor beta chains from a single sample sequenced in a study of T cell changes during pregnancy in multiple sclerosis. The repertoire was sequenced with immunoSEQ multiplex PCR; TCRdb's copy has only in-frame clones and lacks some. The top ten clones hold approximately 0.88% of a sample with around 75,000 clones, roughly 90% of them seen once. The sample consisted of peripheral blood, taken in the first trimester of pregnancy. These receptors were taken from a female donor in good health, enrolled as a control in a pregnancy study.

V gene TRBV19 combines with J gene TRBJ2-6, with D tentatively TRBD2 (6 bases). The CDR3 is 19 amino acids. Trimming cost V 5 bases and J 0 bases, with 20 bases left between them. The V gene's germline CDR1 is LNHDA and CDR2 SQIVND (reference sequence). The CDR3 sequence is CASSPRVAEHLSGANVLTF. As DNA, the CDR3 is TGTGCCAGTAGTCCCCGAGTAGCGGAGCACCTCTCTGGGGCCAACGTCCTGACTTTC.

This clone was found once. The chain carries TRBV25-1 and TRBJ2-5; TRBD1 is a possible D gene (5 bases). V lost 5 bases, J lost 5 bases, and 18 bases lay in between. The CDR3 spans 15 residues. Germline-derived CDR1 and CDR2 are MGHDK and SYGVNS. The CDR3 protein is CASSWVGEVYETQYF. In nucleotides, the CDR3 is TGTGCCAGCAGTTGGGTAGGGGAAGTGTATGAGACCCAGTACTTC.

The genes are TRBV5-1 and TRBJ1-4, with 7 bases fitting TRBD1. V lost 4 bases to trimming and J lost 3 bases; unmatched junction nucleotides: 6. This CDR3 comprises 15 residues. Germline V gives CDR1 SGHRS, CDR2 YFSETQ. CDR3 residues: CASSPGGMSNEKLFF. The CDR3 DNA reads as TGCGCCAGCAGCCCAGGGGGTATGTCTAATGAAAAACTGTTTTTT.

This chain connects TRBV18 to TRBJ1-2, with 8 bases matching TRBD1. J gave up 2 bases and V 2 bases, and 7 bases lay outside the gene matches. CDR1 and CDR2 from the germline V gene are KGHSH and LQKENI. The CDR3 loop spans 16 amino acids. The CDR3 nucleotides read TGTGCCAGCTCACCAGTAGAATGGACAGGGAACTATGGCTACACCTTC. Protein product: CASSPVEWTGNYGYTF.

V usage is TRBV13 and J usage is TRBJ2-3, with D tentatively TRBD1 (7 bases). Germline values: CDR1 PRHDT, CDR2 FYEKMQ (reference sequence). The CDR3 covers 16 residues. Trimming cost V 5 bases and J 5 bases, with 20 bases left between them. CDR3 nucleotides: TGTGCCAGCAGCCCGCTTGGACAGGCGGAGGGAGATACGCAGTATTTT. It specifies CASSPLGQAEGDTQYF. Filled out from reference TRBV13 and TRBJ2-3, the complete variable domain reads AAGVIQSPRHLIKEKRETATLKCYPIPRHDTVYWYQQGPGQDPQFLISFYEKMQSDKGSIPDRFSAQQFSDYHSELNMSSLELGDSALYFCASSPLGQAEGDTQYFGPGTRLTVL.

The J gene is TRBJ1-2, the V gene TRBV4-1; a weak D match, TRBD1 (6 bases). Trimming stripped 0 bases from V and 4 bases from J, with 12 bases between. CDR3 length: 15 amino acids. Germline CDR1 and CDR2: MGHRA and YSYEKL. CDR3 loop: CASSQEGRGFYGYTF. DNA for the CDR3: TGCGCCAGCAGCCAAGAAGGCAGGGGATTCTATGGCTACACCTTC.

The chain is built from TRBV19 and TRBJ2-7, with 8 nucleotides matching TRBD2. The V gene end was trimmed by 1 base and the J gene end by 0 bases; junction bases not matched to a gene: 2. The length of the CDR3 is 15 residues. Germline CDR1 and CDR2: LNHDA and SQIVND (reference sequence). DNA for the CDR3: TGTGCCAGTAGTATAGGCGGGGGGCACTCCTACGAGCAGTACTTC. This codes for CASSIGGGHSYEQYF.

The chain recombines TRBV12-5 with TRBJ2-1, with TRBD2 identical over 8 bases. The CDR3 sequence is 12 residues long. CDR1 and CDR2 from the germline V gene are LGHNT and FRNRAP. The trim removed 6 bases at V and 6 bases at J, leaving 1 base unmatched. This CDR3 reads CASGRGGNEQFF. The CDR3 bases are TGTGCTAGTGGCCGGGGGGGCAATGAGCAGTTCTTC. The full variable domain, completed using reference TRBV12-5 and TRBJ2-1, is DARVTQTPRHKVTEMGQEVTMRCQPILGHNTVFWYRQTMMQGLELLAYFRNRAPLDDSGMPKDRFSAEMPDATLATLKIQPSEPRDSAVYFCASGRGGNEQFFGPGTRLTVL.

The chain's CDR3 is CASSISGPNQPQHF. CDR3 sequence (DNA): TGTGCCAGTAGCATCTCAGGGCCTAATCAGCCCCAGCATTTT. The V gene is TRBV19, the J gene TRBJ1-5; maybe TRBD1 (5 bases). This CDR3 region has 14 residues. Per germline, CDR1 LNHDA and CDR2 SQIVND (reference sequence). V dropped 6 bases and J dropped 4 bases, with 13 bases sitting between them.

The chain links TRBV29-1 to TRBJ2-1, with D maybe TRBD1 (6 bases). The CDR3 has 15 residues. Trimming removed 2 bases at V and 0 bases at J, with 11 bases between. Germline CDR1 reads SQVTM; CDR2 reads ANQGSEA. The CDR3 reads CSVETGHDSYNEQFF. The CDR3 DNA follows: TGCAGCGTTGAAACAGGGCACGACTCCTACAATGAGCAGTTCTTC.

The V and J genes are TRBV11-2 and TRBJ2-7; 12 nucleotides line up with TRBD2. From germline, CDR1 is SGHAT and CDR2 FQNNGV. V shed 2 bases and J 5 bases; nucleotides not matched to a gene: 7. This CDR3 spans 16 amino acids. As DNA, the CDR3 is TGTGCCAGCAGCTTAACGACTAGCGGGAGCATTAACGAGCAGTACTTC. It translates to CASSLTTSGSINEQYF.

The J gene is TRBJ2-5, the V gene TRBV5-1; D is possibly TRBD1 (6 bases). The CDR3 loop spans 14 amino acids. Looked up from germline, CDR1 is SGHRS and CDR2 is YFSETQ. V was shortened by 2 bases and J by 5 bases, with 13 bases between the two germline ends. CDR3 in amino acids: CASSFPTGQETQYF. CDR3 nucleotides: TGCGCCAGCAGCTTCCCGACAGGACAGGAGACCCAGTACTTC.

In nucleotides, the CDR3 is TGTGCCAGCAGCCGTCAAGGGGACACTGAAGCTTTCTTT. Translation gives CASSRQGDTEAFF. This sequence joins TRBV7-9 and TRBJ1-1; TRBD1 is a possible D gene (5 bases). The V end lost 5 bases, the J end lost 3 bases, and 10 bases lay between the germline ends. CDR1 is SEHNR and CDR2 is FQNEAQ in the germline V gene (reference sequence). The CDR3 has 13 amino acids. Variable domain in full (rest from reference TRBV7-9 and TRBJ1-1): DTGVSQNPRHKITKRGQNVTFRCDPISEHNRLYWYRQTLGQGPEFLTYFQNEAQLEKSRLLSDRFSAERPKGSFSTLEIQRTEQGDSAMYLCASSRQGDTEAFFGQGTRLTVV.

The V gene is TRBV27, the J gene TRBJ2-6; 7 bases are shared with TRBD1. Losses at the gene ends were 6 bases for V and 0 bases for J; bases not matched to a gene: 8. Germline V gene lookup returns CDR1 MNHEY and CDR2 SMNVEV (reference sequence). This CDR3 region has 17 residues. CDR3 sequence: CASSPVQGDSGANVLTF. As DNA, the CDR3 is TGTGCCAGCAGCCCCGTTCAGGGGGACTCTGGGGCCAACGTCCTGACTTTC.

CDR3 nucleotide sequence: TGTGCCAGCAGCGCCGCTGGGGGGTACACTGAAGCTTTCTTT. It specifies CASSAAGGYTEAFF. The rearrangement joins TRBV6-1 to TRBJ1-1; TRBD1 might be the D (5 bases). The CDR3 contains 14 residues. Germline assignment: CDR1 MNHNS and CDR2 SASEGT. With 6 bases removed from V and 3 bases from J, the gap between germline ends came to 14 bases.

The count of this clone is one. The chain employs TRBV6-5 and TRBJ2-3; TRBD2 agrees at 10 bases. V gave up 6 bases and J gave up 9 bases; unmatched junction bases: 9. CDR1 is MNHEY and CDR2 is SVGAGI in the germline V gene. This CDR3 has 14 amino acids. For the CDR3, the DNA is TGTGCCAGCAGACCTCCGACTAGCGGGCGAACGCAGTATTTT. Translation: CASRPPTSGRTQYF.

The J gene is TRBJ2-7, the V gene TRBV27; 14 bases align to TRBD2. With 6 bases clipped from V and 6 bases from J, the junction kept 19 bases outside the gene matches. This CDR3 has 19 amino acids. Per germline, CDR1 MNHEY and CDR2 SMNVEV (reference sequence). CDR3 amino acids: CASSSRTSGRQWGATEQYF. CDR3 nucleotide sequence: TGTGCCAGCAGCTCACGGACTAGCGGGAGGCAATGGGGGGCTACCGAGCAGTACTTC.

The CDR3 region is CASSKGRILGGYGYTF. Written as DNA, the CDR3 is TGTGCCAGCAGCAAGGGACGCATCCTGGGGGGCTATGGCTACACCTTC. V usage is TRBV5-5 and J usage is TRBJ1-2; maybe TRBD1 (5 bases). This CDR3 is built from 16 residues. Trimming shortened V by 4 bases and J by 4 bases, and 20 bases separated the two germline ends. Per germline, CDR1 SGHKS and CDR2 YYEKEE (reference sequence). The full variable domain, its missing parts supplied by reference TRBV5-5 and TRBJ1-2, is DAGVTQSPTHLIKTRGQQVTLRCSPISGHKSVSWYQQVLGQGPQFIFQYYEKEERGRGNFPDRFSARQFPNYSSELNVNALLLGDSALYLCASSKGRILGGYGYTFGSGTRLTVV.

For the CDR3, the DNA is TGTGCCAGTAGTATAAAGACAGGCTATGGCTACACCTTC. It encodes CASSIKTGYGYTF. The V gene is TRBV19, the J gene TRBJ1-2; possible D gene TRBD1, 6 bases. V was cut by 2 bases and J by 4 bases, with 8 bases left in between. Germline V gene lookup returns CDR1 LNHDA and CDR2 SQIVND (reference sequence). This CDR3 is built from 13 residues.

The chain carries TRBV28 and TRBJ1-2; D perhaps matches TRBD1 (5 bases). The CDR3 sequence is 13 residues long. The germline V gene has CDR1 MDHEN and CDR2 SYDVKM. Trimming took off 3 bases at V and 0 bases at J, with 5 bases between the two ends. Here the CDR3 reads CASSLTANYGYTF. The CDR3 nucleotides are TGTGCCAGCAGTTTGACAGCTAACTATGGCTACACCTTC.